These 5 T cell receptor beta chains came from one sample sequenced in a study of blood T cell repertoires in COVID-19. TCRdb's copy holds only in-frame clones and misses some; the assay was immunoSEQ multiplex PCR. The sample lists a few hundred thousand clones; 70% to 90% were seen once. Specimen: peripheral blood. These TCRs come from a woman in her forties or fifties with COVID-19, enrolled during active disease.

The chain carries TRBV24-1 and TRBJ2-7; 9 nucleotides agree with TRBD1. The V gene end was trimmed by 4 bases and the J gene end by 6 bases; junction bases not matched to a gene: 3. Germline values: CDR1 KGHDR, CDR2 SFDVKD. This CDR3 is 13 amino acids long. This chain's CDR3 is CATSEGQGSEQYF. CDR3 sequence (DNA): TGTGCCACCAGTGAGGGACAGGGTAGCGAGCAGTACTTC.

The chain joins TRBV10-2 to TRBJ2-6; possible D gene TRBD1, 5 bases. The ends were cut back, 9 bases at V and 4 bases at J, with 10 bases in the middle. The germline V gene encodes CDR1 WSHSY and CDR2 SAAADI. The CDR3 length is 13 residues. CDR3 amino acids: CASGKGGANVLTF. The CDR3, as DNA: TGCGCCAGTGGTAAGGGGGGGGCCAACGTCCTGACTTTC.

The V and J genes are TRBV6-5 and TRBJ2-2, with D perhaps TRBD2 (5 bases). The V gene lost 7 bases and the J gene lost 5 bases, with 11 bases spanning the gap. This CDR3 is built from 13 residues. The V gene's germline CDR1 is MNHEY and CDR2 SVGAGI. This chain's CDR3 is CASKQRRTGELFF. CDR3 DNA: TGTGCCAGCAAGCAGCGGAGAACCGGGGAGCTGTTTTTT.

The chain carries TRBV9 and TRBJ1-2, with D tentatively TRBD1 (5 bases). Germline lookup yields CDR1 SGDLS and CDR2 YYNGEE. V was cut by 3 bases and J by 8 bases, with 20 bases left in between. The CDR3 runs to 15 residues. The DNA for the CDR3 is TGTGCCAGCAGCGAACGACAGCAATCGGTGGGGGGCTACACCTTC. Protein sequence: CASSERQQSVGGYTF.

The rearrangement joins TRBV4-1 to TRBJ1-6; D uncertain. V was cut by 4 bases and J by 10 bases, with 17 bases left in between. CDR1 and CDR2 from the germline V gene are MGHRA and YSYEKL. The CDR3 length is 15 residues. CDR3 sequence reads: CASSRASVTASPLHF. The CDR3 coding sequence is TGCGCCAGCAGCCGTGCGAGCGTTACGGCGTCACCCCTCCACTTT.